This T cell receptor beta chain was profiled in a study of cytomegalovirus exposure and HLA in healthy donors. General study findings and limits: Previously analyzed data showed that most TCR beta V segments were productive at a frequency of about 87% or about 30%.

Per the germline V gene, CDR1 is KGHSH and CDR2 is LQKENI. This CDR3 has 17 amino acids. V lost 0 bases and J 1 base, leaving 13 bases between the germline ends. With regard to this clone: The antigen is undetermined.

PCR was performed using 60 Vbeta and 13 Jbeta primers. Clones were sequenced by immunoSEQ multiplex PCR, and TCRdb holds only the in-frame ones, with some missing. Altogether 150,000 to 200,000 clones are present, around 79% being singletons, with the ten largest covering 0.98%. Sequencing input: PBMCs. This TCR came from a woman in her forties or fifties in good health and CMV-seropositive. The V and J genes are TRBV18 and TRBJ2-1; D perhaps matches TRBD1 (6 bases). The CDR3: CASSPPVAGVSYNEQFF. The DNA of the CDR3 is TGTGCCAGCTCACCACCGGTGGCAGGGGTATCCTACAATGAGCAGTTCTTC.